This T cell receptor (beta chain) was found in a study of Tregs in tolerant kidney transplant recipients. General study results and limits: The most relevant donor-specific Treg TCRbeta repertoire apparently came from expansion with activated donor B cells. The small number of patients limits these findings pending further validation. This study did not directly address biological reproducibility.

Worth noting for this clone: The target antigen is unknown.

The V and J ends lost 1 base and 0 bases, in that order; junction bases with no gene match: 8. Germline values: CDR1 MNHEY, CDR2 SMNVEV (reference sequence). This CDR3 contains 18 residues. TCRdb's copy holds only in-frame clones and misses some; the assay was immunoSEQ multiplex PCR. Of 25,000 to 35,000 clones listed, 82% were seen once; the top ten hold 2% to 2.5%. Sequences were obtained from Tregs from blood cultured with allogeneic cells. The receptor comes from a human donor in good health. The chain is built from TRBV27 and TRBJ1-4, with 7 bases lining up with TRBD1. The CDR3 coding sequence is TGTGCCAGCAGTTTATATTGGGACAGTTCCCCAACTAATGAAAAACTGTTTTTT. Translated, it gives CASSLYWDSSPTNEKLFF.